Listed below are T cell receptor beta chains from one sample, sequenced in a study of T cells and Merkel cell carcinoma outcomes. Assay: immunoSEQ multiplex PCR; the TCRdb copy retains only in-frame clones and omits some. The table has under 15,000 clones, 95% to 96% seen once; the top ten hold roughly 1%. The sequenced sample consisted of tumor tissue from Merkel cell carcinoma. These receptors were taken from a human donor with Merkel cell carcinoma. Each CDR3 is given with its conserved first and last residue.

v_call,cdr3_aa
TRBV7-3,CASSTGLAGGNEQFF
TRBV4-3,CASSQDLPSGTEDTQYF
TRBV7-9,CASSIRTGSPTDTQYF
TRBV5-1,CVTRAGADTGELFF
TRBV7-9,CASSLAGGADTQYF
TRBV2,CASSEGITEAFF
TRBV9,CASSVAGSTDTQYF
TRBV30,CAWSAGRQGQETQYF
TRBV11-3,CASSRKGQDWLDEQFF
TRBV4-3,CASSQDSNQPQHF
TRBV18,CASSQIWDGTDTQYF
TRBV7-2,CASSLAGTRGQETQYF
TRBV5-5,CASNVDRVNTEAFF
TRBV9,CASSVEGQSYNEQFF
TRBV5-1,CASSQDTGGGEQYF
TRBV6-4,CASSEVAGGPYEQYF
TRBV4-1,CASSPGFHGYTF
TRBV12-5,CASVPDGSSYNEQFF
TRBV5-6,CASARVGGAYTF
TRBV27,CASNLYEQYF